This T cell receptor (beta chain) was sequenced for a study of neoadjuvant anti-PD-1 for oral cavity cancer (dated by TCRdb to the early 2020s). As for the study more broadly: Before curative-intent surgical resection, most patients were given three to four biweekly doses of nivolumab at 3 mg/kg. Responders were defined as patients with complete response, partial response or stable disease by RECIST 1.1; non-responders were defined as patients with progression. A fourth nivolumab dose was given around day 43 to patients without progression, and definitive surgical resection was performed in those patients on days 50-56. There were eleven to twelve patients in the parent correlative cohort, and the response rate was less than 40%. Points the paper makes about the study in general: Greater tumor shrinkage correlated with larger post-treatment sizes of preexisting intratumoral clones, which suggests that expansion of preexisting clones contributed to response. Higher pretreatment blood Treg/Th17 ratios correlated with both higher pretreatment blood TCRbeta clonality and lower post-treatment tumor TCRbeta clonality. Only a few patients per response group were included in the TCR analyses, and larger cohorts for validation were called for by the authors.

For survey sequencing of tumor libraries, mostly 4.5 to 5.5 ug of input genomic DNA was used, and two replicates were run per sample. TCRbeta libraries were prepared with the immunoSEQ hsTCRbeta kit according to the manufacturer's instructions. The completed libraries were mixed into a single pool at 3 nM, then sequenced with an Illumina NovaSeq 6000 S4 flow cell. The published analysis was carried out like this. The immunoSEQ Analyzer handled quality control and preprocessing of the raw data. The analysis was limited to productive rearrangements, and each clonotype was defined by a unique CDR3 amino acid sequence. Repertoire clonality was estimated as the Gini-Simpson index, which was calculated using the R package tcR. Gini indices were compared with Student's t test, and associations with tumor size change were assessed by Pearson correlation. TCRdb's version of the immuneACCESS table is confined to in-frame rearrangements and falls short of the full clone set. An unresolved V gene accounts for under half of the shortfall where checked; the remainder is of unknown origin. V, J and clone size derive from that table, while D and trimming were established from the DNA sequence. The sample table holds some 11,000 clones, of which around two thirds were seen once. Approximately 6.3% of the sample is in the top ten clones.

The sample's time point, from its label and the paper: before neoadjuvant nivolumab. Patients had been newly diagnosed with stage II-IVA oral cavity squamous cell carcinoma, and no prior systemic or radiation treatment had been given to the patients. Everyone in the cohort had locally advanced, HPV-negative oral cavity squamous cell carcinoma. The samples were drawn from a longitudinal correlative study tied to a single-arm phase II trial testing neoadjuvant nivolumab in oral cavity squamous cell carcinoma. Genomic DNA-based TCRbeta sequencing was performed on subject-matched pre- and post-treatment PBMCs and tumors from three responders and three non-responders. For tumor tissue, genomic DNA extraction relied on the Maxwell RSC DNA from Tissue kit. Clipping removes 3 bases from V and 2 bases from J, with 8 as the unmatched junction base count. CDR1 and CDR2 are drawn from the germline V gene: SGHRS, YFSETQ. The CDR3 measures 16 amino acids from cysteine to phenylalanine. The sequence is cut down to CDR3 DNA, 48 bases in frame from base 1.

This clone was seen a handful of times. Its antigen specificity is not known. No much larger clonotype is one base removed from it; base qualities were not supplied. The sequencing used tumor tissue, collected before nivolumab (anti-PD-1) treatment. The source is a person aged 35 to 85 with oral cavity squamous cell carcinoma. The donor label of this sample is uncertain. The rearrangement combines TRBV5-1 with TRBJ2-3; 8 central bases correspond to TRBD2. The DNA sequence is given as TGCGCCAGCAGCTCTGGACTAGCCGGGATCACAGATACGCAGTATTTT. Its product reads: CASSSGLAGITDTQYF.